This TCR beta chain was documented in a study of blood T cell repertoires in COVID-19. Study information: Italy, Spain and the United States were the sources of the convalescent and acute COVID-19 samples. T cells, B-cell-depleted T cells, or PBMCs provided the cDNA or gDNA that served as material.

Authors' data handling: It was from reference gene primer amplification that nucleated cell counts were estimated. Sequenced by immunoSEQ multiplex PCR; TCRdb stores in-frame clones only, minus some. V, J and clone size were drawn from that table, and D and trimming were deduced from the DNA. The sample holds 250,000 to 350,000 clones, just over 85% seen once. Sequencing used peripheral blood. The TCR comes from a young woman with active or convalescent COVID-19.

CDR3 sequence (DNA): TGTGCCAGCCGTACAGGGGGGTCTAATGAAAAACTGTTTTTT. Amino acid sequence: CASRTGGSNEKLFF. J is TRBJ1-4 and V is TRBV2, with 8 bases aligning to TRBD1. Germline V gene sequence: CDR1 SNHLY, CDR2 FYNNEI. The CDR3 is 14 residues long. Trimming cost V 8 bases and J 3 bases; bases outside gene matches: 5. The complete variable domain, with remaining parts taken from reference TRBV2 and TRBJ1-4, reads EPEVTQTPSHQVTQMGQEVILRCVPISNHLYFYWYRQILGQKVEFLVSFYNNEISEKSEIFDDQFSVERPDGSNFTLKIRSTKLEDSAMYFCASRTGGSNEKLFFGSGTQLSVL.